Listed below are T cell receptor beta chains from one sample, sequenced in a study of T cells in localized non-small cell lung cancer. TCRdb's table, derived via immunoSEQ multiplex PCR, lists solely in-frame clones and lacks some. In the table there are approximately 15,000 clones, approximately 85% of which are singletons. Source: peripheral blood, taken before any cancer treatment. The receptors shown here come from a woman between 35 and 70 years old with stage I lung adenocarcinoma. Both conserved end residues are part of each CDR3. The D gene is left open where the match is weak. Size tells how often a clone was seen (once, few, many) or the class of an expanded clone, and some rows leave it out.

NA | NA | TRBJ1-3 | TRBV2 | TGTGCCAGCAGTGAAACAGCAGTATCTGGAAACACCATATATTTT | CASSETAVSGNTIYF
NA | NA | TRBJ2-2 | TRBV18 | TGTGCCAGCTCACCCTTGACAGTCCATTCGAACACCGGGGAGCTGTTTTTT | CASSPLTVHSNTGELFF
NA | NA | TRBJ1-2 | TRBV30 | TGTGCCTGGAATAGAGCCGCCGGGGGCTACACCTTC | CAWNRAAGGYTF
NA | NA | TRBJ2-1 | TRBV5-6 | TGTGCCAGCAGCTTGGGGGCAGGGACATATGGCAATGAGCAGTTCTTC | CASSLGAGTYGNEQFF
TRBD1 | NA | TRBJ1-1 | TRBV27 | TGTGCCAGCAGTTTGACAGGGGGCGCGTGGATGAATAGCGAAGCTTTCTTT | CASSLTGGAWMNSEAFF
NA | NA | TRBJ1-1 | TRBV6-5 | TGTGCCAGCAGTTTTAGGGAAGACACTGAAGCTTTCTTT | CASSFREDTEAFF
NA | NA | TRBJ2-5 | TRBV18 | TGTGCCAGCTCACCTCCGCGGTCACGGGGCCAAGAGACCCAGTACTTC | CASSPPRSRGQETQYF
NA | NA | TRBJ1-1 | TRBV29-1 | TGCAGCGCTCAATCCCCGAGGACTGACAACACTGAAGCTTTCTTT | CSAQSPRTDNTEAFF
NA | NA | TRBJ2-7 | TRBV28 | TGTGCCAGCACCCCCCCCGGAGGGGGGTACTACGAGCAGTACTTC | CASTPPGGGYYEQYF
TRBD1 | NA | TRBJ2-7 | TRBV29-1 | TGCAGCGTAAGACAGGGTGGATCCTACGAGCAGTACTTC | CSVRQGGSYEQYF
NA | NA | TRBJ2-5 | TRBV18 | TGTGCCAGCTCAGCCCCATTTGAGACCCAGTACTTC | CASSAPFETQYF
NA | NA | TRBJ1-1 | TRBV11-3 | TGTGCCAGCAGCACGACAGGGAACACTGAAGCTTTCTTT | CASSTTGNTEAFF
NA | NA | TRBJ2-1 | TRBV7-9 | TGTGCCAGCAGCTTAGTCGCGGGGTTGGGTGAGCAGTTCTTC | CASSLVAGLGEQFF
TRBD1 | NA | TRBJ2-1 | TRBV7-9 | TGTGCCAGCAGCTCACCGGACAGGGTGTCCTACAATGAGCAGTTCTTC | CASSSPDRVSYNEQFF
NA | NA | TRBJ1-1 | TRBV13 | TGTGCCAGCAGCTTAGATGGGCAGGGGATTTGGCACACTGAAGCTTTCTTT | CASSLDGQGIWHTEAFF
NA | NA | TRBJ1-2 | TRBV25-1 | TGTGCCAGCAGTGGGGGCCTTGGCGGGTTAGCTAACTATGGCTACACCTTC | CASSGGLGGLANYGYTF
NA | NA | TRBJ1-4 | TRBV30 | TGTGCCTGGAGTGCTCTAGGCGCAACTAATGAAAAACTGTTTTTT | CAWSALGATNEKLFF
NA | NA | TRBJ1-4 | TRBV28 | TGTGCCAGCAGTTTAGCCCCGGGTAGGGTGGGAAAACTGTTTTTT | CASSLAPGRVGKLFF
NA | once | TRBJ2-1 | TRBV9 | TGTGCCAGCAGCGTAGGGTTGGAGGGCTCCTACAATGAGCAGTTCTTC | CASSVGLEGSYNEQFF
NA | NA | TRBJ2-3 | TRBV6-6 | TGTGCCAGCAGTTACGCATCCGCCACAGATACGCAGTATTTT | CASSYASATDTQYF
NA | NA | TRBJ2-5 | TRBV13 | TGTGCCAGCAGCGTCCGATTACAAGAGACCCAGTACTTC | CASSVRLQETQYF
NA | once | TRBJ1-4 | TRBV9 | TGTGCCAGCAGCGTAGAGGGCGGGGGGCCAACTAATGAAAAACTGTTTTTT | CASSVEGGGPTNEKLFF
NA | NA | TRBJ2-7 | TRBV4-2 | TGTGCCAGCAGCCAAGAACGCGGGACAAATAGTCGCTACGAGCAGTACTTC | CASSQERGTNSRYEQYF
NA | NA | TRBJ2-7 | TRBV19 | TGTGCCAGTAGTGCAGCAGGGCGGGACGAGCAGTACTTC | CASSAAGRDEQYF
NA | once | TRBJ1-3 | TRBV4-1 | TGCGCCAGCAGCCCCTACGGGCATGAGGAGTCTGGAAACACCATATATTTT | CASSPYGHEESGNTIYF
NA | NA | TRBJ2-7 | TRBV5-5 | TGTGCCAGCAGCTTGCGATTGGCAGGCTTTTTAGTAGGCGAGCAGTACTTC | CASSLRLAGFLVGEQYF
TRBD2 | NA | TRBJ2-7 | TRBV5-1 | TGCGCCAGCAGCTTGGTAGCGGGGGGCGACGAGCAGTACTTC | CASSLVAGGDEQYF
NA | NA | TRBJ2-5 | TRBV9 | TGTGCCAGCAGCGTAGCCGAGGGGGGGATGGAAGAGACCCAGTACTTC | CASSVAEGGMEETQYF
TRBD1 | NA | TRBJ1-3 | TRBV18 | TGTGCCAGCTCGAGACAGGGGGTGACTGGAAACACCATATATTTT | CASSRQGVTGNTIYF
NA | NA | TRBJ2-2 | TRBV11-3 | TGTGCCAGCAGCTTAGAGGGAACCACCGGGGAGCTGTTTTTT | CASSLEGTTGELFF
TRBD1 | NA | TRBJ2-7 | TRBV7-2 | TGTGCCAGCAGCTCGGACAGGGGCGTGGTGGAGCAGTACTTC | CASSSDRGVVEQYF
NA | once | TRBJ2-1 | TRBV19 | TGTGCCAGTAGTACCCGGGGGGCATGGAGCTCCTACAATGAGCAGTTCTTC | CASSTRGAWSSYNEQFF
NA | once | TRBJ1-2 | TRBV20-1 | TGCAGTGCCTTCCTTAACTATGGCTACACCTTC | CSAFLNYGYTF
NA | NA | TRBJ2-3 | TRBV29-1 | TGCAGCGTTGAAGATACCCGTAGAGATACGCAGTATTTT | CSVEDTRRDTQYF
NA | few | TRBJ1-1 | TRBV19 | TGTGCCAGTAGCTTCGGGAGGGGCGACACTGAAGCTTTCTTT | CASSFGRGDTEAFF
NA | NA | TRBJ1-1 | TRBV2 | TGTGCCAGCAGTGCAGAGATGAACACTGAAGCTTTCTTT | CASSAEMNTEAFF
NA | NA | TRBJ1-5 | TRBV6-1 | TGTGCCAGCAGGCCCGACAGCTCCTACAATCAGCCCCAGCATTTT | CASRPDSSYNQPQHF
TRBD1 | NA | TRBJ1-3 | TRBV18 | TGTGCCAGCTCATGGGACAGGGGAAACACCATATATTTT | CASSWDRGNTIYF
NA | NA | TRBJ1-5 | TRBV4-2 | TGTGCCAGCAGCTTGTTTGGGGATCAGCCCCAGCATTTT | CASSLFGDQPQHF
NA | NA | TRBJ1-2 | TRBV30 | TGTGCCTGGAGTACGGGCCAAGGTGGCTATGGCTACACCTTC | CAWSTGQGGYGYTF
TRBD1 | NA | TRBJ1-2 | TRBV18 | TGTGCCAGCTCACGACCGGGACAGGGACGATATGGCTACACCTTC | CASSRPGQGRYGYTF
TRBD1 | NA | TRBJ1-4 | TRBV5-3 | TGTGCCAGCCCGGAGGGGACAGGGCGTCCAACTAATGAAAAACTGTTTTTT | CASPEGTGRPTNEKLFF
NA | few | TRBJ1-3 | TRBV30 | TGTGCCTGGAGCGCAGGGTTACTAAGGGAGGCTGGAAACACCATATATTTT | CAWSAGLLREAGNTIYF
NA | NA | TRBJ1-2 | TRBV7-8 | TGTGCCAGCAGCTTAGCGCCTCCAACGTACCGCGGAGACTATGGCTACACCTTC | CASSLAPPTYRGDYGYTF
TRBD1 | NA | TRBJ1-1 | TRBV5-6 | TGTGCCAGCAGCTTGTATAGGGCAGGGGGCACTGAAGCTTTCTTT | CASSLYRAGGTEAFF
NA | NA | TRBJ2-5 | TRBV10-3 | TGTGCCATCAGTATAGACGAAGAGACCCAGTACTTC | CAISIDEETQYF